Shown below are 28 T cell receptor beta chains from a single sample sequenced in a study of blood T cell repertoires in COVID-19. The table came from immunoSEQ multiplex PCR; TCRdb's copy has only in-frame clones and leaves some out. The sample records about 88,000 clones, roughly 88% being singletons. Sequencing was performed on peripheral blood. These TCRs come from a man aged 18 to 30 with COVID-19, enrolled during active disease.

As concerns this clone: Germline is not matched at one junction end, which may reflect a read error. V usage is TRBV4-3 and J usage is TRBJ1-4; D might be TRBD1 (6 bases). Germline loops: CDR1 LGHNA, CDR2 YSLEER. This CDR3 is 15 amino acids long. The DNA of the CDR3 is TGCGCCAGCAGCCAGGCGAGGGGGGGAGTGGAAAAACTGCTTTTT. This gives the protein CASSQARGGVEKLLF.

V usage is TRBV11-2 and J usage is TRBJ2-7, with 7 bases matching TRBD2. J gave up 2 bases and V 0 bases, and 4 bases lay outside the gene matches. This CDR3 spans 15 amino acids. The germline CDR1 and CDR2 sequences are SGHAT and FQNNGV. The CDR3, as DNA: TGTGCCAGCAGCTTAGATAGCGGGTTGCCCTACGAGCAGTACTTC. It codes for CASSLDSGLPYEQYF.

This chain joins TRBV9 and TRBJ1-1, with 11 bases identical to TRBD1. The CDR3 extends over 16 amino acids. The germline gives CDR1 SGDLS, CDR2 YYNGEE. With V trimmed by 3 bases and J by 4 bases, 8 bases remained unmatched. CDR3 nucleotide sequence: TGTGCCAGCAGCGGCCGGGACAGGGGGAGGGGCACTGAAGCTTTCTTT. Amino acid sequence: CASSGRDRGRGTEAFF. The variable domain in full, completed from reference TRBV9 and TRBJ1-1, reads DSGVTQTPKHLITATGQRVTLRCSPRSGDLSVYWYQQSLDQGLQFLIQYYNGEERAKGNILERFSAQQFPDLHSELNLSSLELGDSALYFCASSGRDRGRGTEAFFGQGTRLTVV.

The chain recombines TRBV28 with TRBJ1-5; TRBD1 matches 8 bases. This CDR3 contains 14 residues. Per germline, CDR1 MDHEN and CDR2 SYDVKM. V lost 3 bases, J lost 5 bases, and 3 bases stayed unmatched. The CDR3 here is CASSFGQGYQPQHF. For the CDR3, the DNA is TGTGCCAGCAGTTTTGGACAGGGATATCAGCCCCAGCATTTT.

V and J are TRBV5-6 and TRBJ2-7; tentatively, D is TRBD2 (5 bases). Trimming shortened V by 3 bases and J by 2 bases, and 12 bases separated the two germline ends. CDR1 is SGHDT and CDR2 is YYEEEE in the germline V gene. The CDR3 runs to 14 residues. Written as DNA, the CDR3 is TGTGCCAGCAGCTCGAGGTTCGGGACCTACGAGCAGTACTTC. Its translation: CASSSRFGTYEQYF.

This chain uses TRBV6-5 with TRBJ2-7, with 10 bases fitting TRBD2. CDR3 length equals 14 residues. With 2 bases clipped from V and 4 bases from J, the junction kept 2 bases outside the gene matches. Germline CDR1 MNHEY, CDR2 SVGAGI. The CDR3 region has the DNA TGTGCCAGCAGTTACGCTAGCGGGAGTTACGAGCAGTACTTC. It is translated as CASSYASGSYEQYF.

The CDR3 nucleotides are TGTGCCAGCAGTTACCGGGACAGGGGGGCCCCCTACGAGCAGTACTTC. The encoded protein is CASSYRDRGAPYEQYF. The V gene is TRBV6-2 or TRBV6-3, the J gene TRBJ2-7, with 11 bases fitting TRBD1. Germline assignment: CDR1 MNHEY and CDR2 SVGEGT. This CDR3 region has 16 residues. V lost 2 bases to trimming and J lost 2 bases; unmatched junction nucleotides: 5.

A note on this clone: Other DNA sequences in the sample encode the same CDR3. This rearrangement joins TRBV7-9 to TRBJ2-5; D is uncertain. V dropped 4 bases and J dropped 4 bases, with 4 bases sitting between them. This CDR3 is built from 11 residues. Germline V gene sequence: CDR1 SEHNR, CDR2 FQNEAQ (reference sequence). CDR3 sequence reads: CASSSGETQYF. The CDR3 nucleotides are TGTGCCAGCAGCTCCGGAGAGACCCAGTACTTC.

J is TRBJ1-5 and V is TRBV14, with D uncertain. This CDR3 spans 15 amino acids. V lost 2 bases, J lost 5 bases, and 13 bases lay in between. Germline values: CDR1 SGHDN, CDR2 FVKESK. The CDR3 DNA sequence: TGTGCCAGCAGCCAATCGAAGGCAGAGGATCAGCCCCAGCATTTT. Its translation is CASSQSKAEDQPQHF. The full variable domain, rest sourced from reference TRBV14 and TRBJ1-5, is EAGVTQFPSHSVIEKGQTVTLRCDPISGHDNLYWYRRVMGKEIKFLLHFVKESKQDESGMPNNRFLAERTGGTYSTLKVQPAELEDSGVYFCASSQSKAEDQPQHFGDGTRLSIL.

The chain is built from TRBV7-9 and TRBJ1-3; D might be TRBD1 (6 bases). The length of the CDR3 is 16 residues. Germline CDR1 and CDR2: SEHNR and FQNEAQ (reference sequence). V was shortened by 5 bases and J by 4 bases, with 18 bases between the two germline ends. The CDR3: CASSTPSGHEGNTIYF. For the CDR3, the DNA is TGTGCCAGCAGCACCCCCTCGGGACATGAGGGAAACACCATATATTTT.

DNA of the CDR3: TGTGCCAGCATCGGGAGGGCCGACGGTGAGCAGTTCTTC. Its translation: CASIGRADGEQFF. The chain has TRBV6-5 and TRBJ2-1, with 8 bases fitting TRBD2. Germline loops: CDR1 MNHEY, CDR2 SVGAGI. Trimming at V came to 7 bases and at J to 9 bases, leaving 8 bases not matched to a gene. This CDR3 has 13 amino acids.

The rearrangement uses TRBV7-9 and TRBJ1-1, with 7 bases fitting TRBD1. Trimming removed 3 bases from V and 3 bases from J; junction bases left unmatched: 4. From germline, CDR1 is SEHNR and CDR2 FQNEAQ (reference sequence). The CDR3 loop spans 14 amino acids. CDR3 DNA sequence: TGTGCCAGCAGCTTGACAGGGAAGGACACTGAAGCTTTCTTT. Its translation: CASSLTGKDTEAFF.

This chain links TRBV6-5 with TRBJ2-7; D is ambiguous. CDR1 MNHEY and CDR2 SVGAGI come from the germline V gene. This CDR3 has 11 residues. The ends were cut back, 2 bases at V and 10 bases at J, with 9 bases in the middle. The CDR3 nucleotides read TGTGCCAGCAGTTACGGGCTCCTCCAGTACTTC. Its translation is CASSYGLLQYF.

J is TRBJ2-3 and V is TRBV2, with D uncertain. The germline V gene encodes CDR1 SNHLY and CDR2 FYNNEI. The V gene lost 2 bases and the J gene lost 4 bases, with 7 bases spanning the gap. The CDR3 spans 13 residues. The CDR3 protein is CASSEWPADTQYF. CDR3 bases: TGTGCCAGCAGTGAATGGCCAGCAGATACGCAGTATTTT.

This rearrangement joins TRBV9 to TRBJ2-1; possible D gene TRBD2, 6 bases. The ends were cut back, 0 bases at V and 15 bases at J, with 13 bases in the middle. This CDR3 region has 12 residues. Germline lookup yields CDR1 SGDLS and CDR2 YYNGEE. The CDR3 sequence: CASSVDKEGLFF. The CDR3 coding sequence is TGTGCCAGCAGCGTAGATAAGGAGGGACTGTTCTTC.

The chain couples TRBV5-1 to TRBJ2-1; D gene uncertain. Germline values: CDR1 SGHRS, CDR2 YFSETQ. V shed 0 bases and J shed 6 bases, with 13 bases lying between them. CDR3 length: 15 amino acids. This chain's CDR3 is CASSLGGGNTNEQFF. CDR3 coding DNA: TGCGCCAGCAGCTTGGGCGGCGGTAATACCAATGAGCAGTTCTTC.

The V gene is TRBV5-6, the J gene TRBJ2-5; 10 positions match TRBD2. After removal of 3 bases from V and 7 bases from J, the junction contained 9 bases not matched to a gene. Germline V gene lookup returns CDR1 SGHDT and CDR2 YYEEEE. The CDR3 extends over 15 amino acids. CDR3 coding DNA: TGTGCCAGCAGCTATGGCCCTAGCGGGAGTGGGACCCAGTACTTC. Translation gives CASSYGPSGSGTQYF.

This clone was seen a single time. V and J are TRBV6-2 or TRBV6-3 and TRBJ2-5; 7 bases agree with TRBD2. The V gene's germline CDR1 is MNHEY and CDR2 SVGEGT. This CDR3 spans 15 amino acids. Trimming took 3 bases from V and 5 from J; bases not matched to a gene: 9. The chain's CDR3 is CASSYGGSQRETQYF. Written as DNA, the CDR3 is TGTGCCAGCAGTTATGGCGGGAGTCAACGGGAGACCCAGTACTTC.

CDR3 nucleotides: TGTGCCAGCAGCACGGACAGGGGGATTCGAAACACCATATATTTT. Its translation: CASSTDRGIRNTIYF. This chain links TRBV7-3 with TRBJ1-3; 10 bases line up with TRBD1. The germline V gene encodes CDR1 SGHTA and CDR2 FQGTGA. CDR3 size: 15 residues. With 5 bases clipped from V and 5 bases from J, the junction kept 6 bases outside the gene matches.

This rearrangement joins TRBV7-9 to TRBJ1-1, with a possible D match to TRBD1 (6 bases). This CDR3 has 14 amino acids. V lost 7 bases to trimming and J lost 3 bases, with 15 bases between them. Germline CDR1 SEHNR, CDR2 FQNEAQ (reference sequence). The CDR3, as DNA: TGTGCCAGCATCCTAGGGGGGAGGGACACTGAAGCTTTCTTT. Protein: CASILGGRDTEAFF.

The gene calls are TRBV27 and TRBJ1-5; D not resolved. The CDR3 totals 11 residues. V dropped 8 bases and J dropped 5 bases, with 7 bases sitting between them. Germline values: CDR1 MNHEY, CDR2 SMNVEV (reference sequence). This CDR3 is CASGLDQPQHF. The CDR3 coding sequence is TGTGCCAGCGGCTTGGATCAGCCCCAGCATTTT.

This chain uses TRBV10-1 with TRBJ2-2, with TRBD1 identical over 7 bases. Germline trimming cut 6 bases from V and 0 bases from J; bases unmatched to any gene: 1. Germline CDR1 and CDR2: WNHNN and SYGVQD (reference sequence). CDR3 length equals 14 residues. The CDR3 DNA follows: TGCGCCAGCAGCGGGACAGCGAACACCGGGGAGCTGTTTTTT. This translates into CASSGTANTGELFF.

The chain uses TRBV5-6 and TRBJ1-5, with D tentatively TRBD1 (6 bases). Germline lookup yields CDR1 SGHDT and CDR2 YYEEEE. The ends were cut back, 4 bases at V and 4 bases at J, with 18 bases in the middle. The CDR3 is made up of 16 amino acids. CDR3 sequence (DNA): TGTGCCAGCAGCCGGGGAGGGGGGACTATTAATCAGCCCCAGCATTTT. Translation: CASSRGGGTINQPQHF.

The genes are TRBV9 and TRBJ2-1; TRBD2 matches 9 bases. Germline-derived CDR1 and CDR2 are SGDLS and YYNGEE. This CDR3 contains 15 residues. V shed 3 bases, J shed 7 bases, and the junction held 8 bases outside the gene matches. The CDR3 protein is CASSDRAGGGNEQFF. The DNA for the CDR3 is TGTGCCAGCAGCGACCGTGCGGGAGGGGGGAATGAGCAGTTCTTC.

This clone came up a few times. The chain uses TRBV28 and TRBJ2-7; 8 positions match TRBD1. The CDR3 extends over 15 amino acids. Germline V CDR1 and CDR2: MDHEN, SYDVKM. Unmatched junction bases numbered 3, after V lost 2 bases and J lost 0 bases. The CDR3 coding sequence is TGTGCCAGCAGTTTAATGGGGACAGGCTCCTACGAGCAGTACTTC. Amino acid sequence: CASSLMGTGSYEQYF.

The CDR3 DNA reads as TGTGCCAGCAGCCCCTCTGACAGGCTGCTTTTGTCTACTGAAGCTTTCTTT. Translation gives CASSPSDRLLLSTEAFF. The gene calls are TRBV7-9 and TRBJ1-1; weak D call: TRBD1 (6 bases). The CDR3 spans 17 residues. The V end was cut by 5 bases, the J end by 5 bases, with 24 bases between. Germline CDR1 and CDR2: SEHNR and FQNEAQ (reference sequence).

CDR3 sequence (DNA): TGTGCCAGTAGTATTGCCAGAACCTACGAGCAGTACTTC. This encodes CASSIARTYEQYF. The rearrangement joins TRBV19 to TRBJ2-7; D unclear. The CDR3 covers 13 residues. CDR1 and CDR2 from the germline V gene are LNHDA and SQIVND (reference sequence). Trimming cost V 3 bases and J 2 bases, with 8 bases left between them.

J is TRBJ2-5 and V is TRBV7-6, with D perhaps TRBD1 (7 bases). V lost 8 bases to trimming and J lost 2 bases, with 12 bases between them. CDR1 and CDR2 (germline): SGHVS, FNYEAQ. There are 13 residues in the CDR3. The CDR3 protein is CASRPGGQETQYF. CDR3 DNA sequence: TGTGCCAGCCGACCAGGGGGGCAAGAGACCCAGTACTTC.